The clone carrying this T cell receptor beta chain was detected only a few times. What it binds is unknown. These data come from a study of beta chain features in type 1 diabetes. The overall study: Healthy donors, compared against patients, showed similar age, gender and cell yields. All samples together contributed 100 million to 120 million sorted cells for examination.

General observations from the study: People with Type 1 diabetes carried modestly yet significantly shorter TCRB CDR3s in all four CD4+ subsets.

Expressed TCRB transcripts were sequenced because the entire RNA isolate underwent reverse transcription. Sequenced by immunoSEQ multiplex PCR; TCRdb stores in-frame clones only, minus some. Seen here are around 310,000 clones, 8% to 13% observed once, and the top ten hold about 0.015%. The sample taken for sequencing was naive CD4+ T cells from blood. This TCR was sampled from a young woman in good health.

CDR3 coding DNA: TGTGCCAGCAGTGACGGGGGTAACTATGGCTACACCTTC. This codes for CASSDGGNYGYTF. The rearrangement uses TRBV2 and TRBJ1-2, with D maybe TRBD1 (5 bases). The CDR3 spans 13 residues. Germline V CDR1 and CDR2: SNHLY, FYNNEI. Trimming removed 3 bases from V and 1 base from J, with 6 bases in between.